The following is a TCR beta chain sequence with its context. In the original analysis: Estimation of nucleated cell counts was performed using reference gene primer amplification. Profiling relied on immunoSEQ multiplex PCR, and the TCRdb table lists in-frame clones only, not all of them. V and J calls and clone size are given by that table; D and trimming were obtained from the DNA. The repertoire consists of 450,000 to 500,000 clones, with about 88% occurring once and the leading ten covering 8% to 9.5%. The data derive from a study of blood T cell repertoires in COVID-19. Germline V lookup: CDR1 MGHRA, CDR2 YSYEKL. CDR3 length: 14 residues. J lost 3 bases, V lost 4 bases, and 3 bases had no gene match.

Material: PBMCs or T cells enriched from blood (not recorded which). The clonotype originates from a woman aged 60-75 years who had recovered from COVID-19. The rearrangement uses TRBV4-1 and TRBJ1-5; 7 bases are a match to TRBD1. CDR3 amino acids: CASSPGQANQPQHF. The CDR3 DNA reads TGCGCCAGCAGCCCCGGACAGGCCAATCAGCCCCAGCATTTT.